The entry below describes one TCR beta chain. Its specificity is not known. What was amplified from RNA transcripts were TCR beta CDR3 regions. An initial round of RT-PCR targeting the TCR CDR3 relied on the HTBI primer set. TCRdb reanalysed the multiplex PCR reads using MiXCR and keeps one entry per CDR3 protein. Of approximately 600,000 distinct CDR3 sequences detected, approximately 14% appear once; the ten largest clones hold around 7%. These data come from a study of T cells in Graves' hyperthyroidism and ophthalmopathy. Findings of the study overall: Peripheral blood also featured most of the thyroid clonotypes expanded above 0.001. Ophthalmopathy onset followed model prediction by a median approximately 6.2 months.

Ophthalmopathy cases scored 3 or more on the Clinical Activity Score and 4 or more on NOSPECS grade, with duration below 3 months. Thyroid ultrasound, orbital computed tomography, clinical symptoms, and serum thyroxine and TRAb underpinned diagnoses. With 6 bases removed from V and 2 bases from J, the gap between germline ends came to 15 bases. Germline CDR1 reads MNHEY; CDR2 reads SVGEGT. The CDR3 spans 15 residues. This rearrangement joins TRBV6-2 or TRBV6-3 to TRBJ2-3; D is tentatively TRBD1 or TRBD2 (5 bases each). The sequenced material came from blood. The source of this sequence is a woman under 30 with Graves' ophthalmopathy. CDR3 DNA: TGTGCCAGCAGGCGTACGGGACGGATCACAGATACGCAGTATTTT. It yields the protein CASRRTGRITDTQYF.